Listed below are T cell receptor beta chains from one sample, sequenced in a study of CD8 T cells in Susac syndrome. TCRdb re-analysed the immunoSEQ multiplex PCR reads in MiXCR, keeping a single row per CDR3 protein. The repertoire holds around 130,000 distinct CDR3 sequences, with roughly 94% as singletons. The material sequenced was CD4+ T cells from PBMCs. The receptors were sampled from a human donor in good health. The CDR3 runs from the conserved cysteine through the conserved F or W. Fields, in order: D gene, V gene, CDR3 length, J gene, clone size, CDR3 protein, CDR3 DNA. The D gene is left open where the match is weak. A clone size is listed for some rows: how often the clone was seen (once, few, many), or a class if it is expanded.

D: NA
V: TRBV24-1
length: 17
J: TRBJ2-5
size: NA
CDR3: CATSDFDGFRGLETQYF
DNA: TGTGCCACCAGTGATTTTGACGGCTTTAGAGGGCTAGAGACCCAGTACTTC

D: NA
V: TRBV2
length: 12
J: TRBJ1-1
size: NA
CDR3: CASSAWNTEAFF
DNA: TGTGCCAGCAGTGCATGGAACACTGAAGCTTTCTTT

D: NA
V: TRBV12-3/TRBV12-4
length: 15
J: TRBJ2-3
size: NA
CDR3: CASSLGGYSTDTQYF
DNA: TGTGCCAGCAGTTTAGGTGGCTACAGCACAGATACGCAGTATTTT

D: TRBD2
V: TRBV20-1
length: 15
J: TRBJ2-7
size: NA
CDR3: CSASLAGGPLGEQYF
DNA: TGCAGTGCTAGCCTAGCGGGAGGGCCGCTCGGCGAGCAGTACTTC

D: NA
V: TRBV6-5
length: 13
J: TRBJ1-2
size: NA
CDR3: CASSYGQHYGYTF
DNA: TGTGCCAGCAGTTACGGACAGCACTATGGCTACACCTTC

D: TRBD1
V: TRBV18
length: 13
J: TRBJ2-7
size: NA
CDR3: CASSDRDGYEQYF
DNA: TGTGCCAGCTCGGACAGGGATGGCTACGAGCAGTACTTC

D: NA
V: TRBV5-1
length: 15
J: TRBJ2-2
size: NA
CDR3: CASRQTSHSAGELFF
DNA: TGCGCCAGTCGACAGACCAGTCATTCAGCGGGGGAGCTGTTTTTT

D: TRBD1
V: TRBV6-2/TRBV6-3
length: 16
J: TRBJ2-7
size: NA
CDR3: CASGRAGTAPSYEQYF
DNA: TGTGCCAGCGGACGCGCCGGGACAGCCCCCTCCTACGAGCAGTACTTC

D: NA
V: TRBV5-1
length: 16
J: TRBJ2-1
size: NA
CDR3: CASSLAGYSSYNEQFF
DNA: TGCGCCAGCAGCTTGGCAGGTTACAGCTCCTACAATGAGCAGTTCTTC

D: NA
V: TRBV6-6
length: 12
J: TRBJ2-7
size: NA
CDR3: CASNQGAYEQYF
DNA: TGTGCCAGCAACCAGGGTGCCTACGAGCAGTACTTC

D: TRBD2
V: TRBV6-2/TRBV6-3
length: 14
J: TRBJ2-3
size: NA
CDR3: CASKFSGRTDTQYF
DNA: TGTGCCAGCAAGTTCAGCGGGAGGACAGATACGCAGTATTTT

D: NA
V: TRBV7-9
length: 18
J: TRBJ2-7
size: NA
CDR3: CASSSPGEDSLPSYEQYF
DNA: TGTGCCAGCAGCTCCCCGGGGGAGGACTCCCTTCCCTCCTACGAGCAGTACTTC

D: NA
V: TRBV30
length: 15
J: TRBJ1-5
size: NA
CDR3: CAWSGRNRDHQPQHF
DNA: TGTGCCTGGAGTGGCCGAAACAGGGACCATCAGCCCCAGCATTTT

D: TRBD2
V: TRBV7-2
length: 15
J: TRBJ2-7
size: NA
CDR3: CASSFRLAGGTEQYF
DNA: TGTGCCAGCAGCTTTCGACTAGCGGGAGGGACCGAGCAGTACTTC

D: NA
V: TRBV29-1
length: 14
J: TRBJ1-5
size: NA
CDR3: CSVEEGGLRQPQHF
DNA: TGCAGCGTTGAAGAGGGAGGCCTCAGGCAGCCCCAGCATTTT

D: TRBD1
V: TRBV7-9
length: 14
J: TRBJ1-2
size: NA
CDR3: CASSLAGQGSGYTF
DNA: TGTGCCAGCAGCTTGGCGGGACAGGGATCGGGCTACACCTTC

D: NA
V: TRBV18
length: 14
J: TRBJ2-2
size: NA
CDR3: CASSPQKNTGELFF
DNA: TGTGCCAGCTCACCACAAAAAAACACCGGGGAGCTGTTTTTT

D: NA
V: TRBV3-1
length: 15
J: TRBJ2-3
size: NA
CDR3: CASSPGTLGTDTQYF
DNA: TGTGCCAGCAGCCCCGGGACACTTGGTACAGATACGCAGTATTTT

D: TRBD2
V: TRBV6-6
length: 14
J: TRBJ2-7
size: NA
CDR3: CASSPGLAAYEQYF
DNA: TGTGCCAGCAGTCCGGGACTAGCGGCCTACGAGCAGTACTTC

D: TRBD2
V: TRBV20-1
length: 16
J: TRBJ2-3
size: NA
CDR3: CSVTPELAGFTDTQYF
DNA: TGCAGTGTTACCCCTGAACTAGCGGGTTTCACAGATACGCAGTATTTT

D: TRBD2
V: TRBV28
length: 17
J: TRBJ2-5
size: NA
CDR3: CASSLLGVAGIQETQYF
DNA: TGTGCCAGCAGTCTACTTGGGGTAGCGGGTATCCAAGAGACCCAGTACTTC

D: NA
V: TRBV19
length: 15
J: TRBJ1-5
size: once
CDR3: CASSSRHLSNQPQHF
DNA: TGTGCCAGTAGCTCACGGCACCTTAGCAATCAGCCCCAGCATTTT

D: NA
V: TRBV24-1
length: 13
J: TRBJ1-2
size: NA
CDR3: CATSDLRLGQFTF
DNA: TGTGCCACCAGTGACTTGAGATTAGGACAGTTTACCTTC

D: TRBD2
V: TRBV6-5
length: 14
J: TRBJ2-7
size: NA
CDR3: CASAIGAGEGEQYF
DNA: TGTGCCAGCGCCATCGGAGCGGGAGAAGGCGAGCAGTACTTC

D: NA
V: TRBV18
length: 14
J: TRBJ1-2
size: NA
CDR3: CASSQRGNDNGYTF
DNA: TGTGCCAGCTCCCAAAGGGGGAACGATAATGGCTACACCTTC

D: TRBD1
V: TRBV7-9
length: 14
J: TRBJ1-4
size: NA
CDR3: CASSQGQGSEKLFF
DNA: TGTGCCAGCAGCCAGGGACAGGGGAGTGAAAAACTGTTTTTT

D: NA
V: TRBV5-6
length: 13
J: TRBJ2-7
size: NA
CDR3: CASSLQIGDEQYF
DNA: TGTGCCAGCAGCCTCCAGATCGGGGACGAGCAGTACTTC

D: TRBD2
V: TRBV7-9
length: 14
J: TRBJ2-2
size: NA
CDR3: CASSPSGGTGELFF
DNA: TGTGCCAGCAGTCCGAGCGGGGGCACCGGGGAGCTGTTTTTT

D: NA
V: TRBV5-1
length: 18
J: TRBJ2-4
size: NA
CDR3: CASSFPRDLKIAKNIQYF
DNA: TGCGCCAGCAGCTTTCCCCGGGACTTGAAGATCGCCAAAAACATTCAGTACTTC

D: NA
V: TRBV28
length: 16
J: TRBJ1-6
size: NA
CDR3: CASSSAGGASYSPLHF
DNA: TGTGCCAGCAGCTCCGCCGGTGGGGCGTCTTATTCACCCCTCCACTTT

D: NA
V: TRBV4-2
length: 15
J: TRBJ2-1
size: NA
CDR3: CASSQEGQNYNEQFF
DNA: TGTGCCAGCAGCCAGGAAGGACAGAACTACAATGAGCAGTTCTTC

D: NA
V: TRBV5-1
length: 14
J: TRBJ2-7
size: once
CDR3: CASSLHGSSYEQYF
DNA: TGCGCCAGCAGCTTGCACGGCAGCTCCTACGAGCAGTACTTC

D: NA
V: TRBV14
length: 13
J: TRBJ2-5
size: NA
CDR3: CASSRALQETQYF
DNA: TGTGCCAGCAGCCGGGCCTTACAAGAGACCCAGTACTTC

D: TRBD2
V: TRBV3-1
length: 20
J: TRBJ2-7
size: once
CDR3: CASSQDIFFGTSGTSYEQYF
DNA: TGTGCCAGCAGCCAAGATATATTTTTCGGGACTAGCGGGACTTCTTACGAGCAGTACTTC

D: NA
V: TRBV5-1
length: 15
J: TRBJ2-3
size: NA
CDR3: CASSLSPTGTDTQYF
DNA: TGCGCCAGCAGCTTAAGCCCCACAGGGACAGATACGCAGTATTTT

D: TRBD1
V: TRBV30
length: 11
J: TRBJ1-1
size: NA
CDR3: CAWSEAGGAFF
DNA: TGTGCCTGGAGTGAGGCAGGGGGAGCTTTCTTT

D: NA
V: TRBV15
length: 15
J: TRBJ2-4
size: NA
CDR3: CATSRDRGGARIQYF
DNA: TGTGCCACCAGCAGAGATCGCGGAGGGGCCCGCATTCAGTACTTC

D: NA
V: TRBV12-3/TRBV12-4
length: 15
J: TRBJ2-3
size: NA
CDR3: CASSPQGALTDTQYF
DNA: TGTGCCAGCAGTCCACAGGGAGCTCTCACAGATACGCAGTATTTT

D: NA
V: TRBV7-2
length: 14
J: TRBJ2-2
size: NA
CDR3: CASSGGPHTGELFF
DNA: TGTGCCAGCAGCGGGGGACCCCACACCGGGGAGCTGTTTTTT

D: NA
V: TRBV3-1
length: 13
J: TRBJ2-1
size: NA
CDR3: CASSQSIGGEQFF
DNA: TGTGCCAGCAGCCAATCTATCGGGGGTGAGCAGTTCTTC